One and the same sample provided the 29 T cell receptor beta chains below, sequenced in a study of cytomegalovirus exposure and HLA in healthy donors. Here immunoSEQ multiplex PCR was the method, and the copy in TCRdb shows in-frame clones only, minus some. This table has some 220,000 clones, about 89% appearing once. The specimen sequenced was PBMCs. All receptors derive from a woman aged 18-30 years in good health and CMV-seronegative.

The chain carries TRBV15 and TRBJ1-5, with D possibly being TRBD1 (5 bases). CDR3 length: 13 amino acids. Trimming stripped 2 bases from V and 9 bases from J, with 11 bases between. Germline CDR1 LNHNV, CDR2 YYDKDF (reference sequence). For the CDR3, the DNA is TGTGCCACCAGCAGATCAGGGCAGCTGCCCCAGCATTTT. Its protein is CATSRSGQLPQHF.

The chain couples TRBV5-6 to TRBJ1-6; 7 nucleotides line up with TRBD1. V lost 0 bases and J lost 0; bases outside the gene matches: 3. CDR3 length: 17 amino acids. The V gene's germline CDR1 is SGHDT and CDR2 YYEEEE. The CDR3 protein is CASSLDRGNSYNSPLHF. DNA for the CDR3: TGTGCCAGCAGCTTGGACAGGGGAAACTCCTATAATTCACCCCTCCACTTT. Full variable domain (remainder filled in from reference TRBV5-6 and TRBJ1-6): DAGVTQSPTHLIKTRGQQVTLRCSPKSGHDTVSWYQQALGQGPQFIFQYYEEEERQRGNFPDRFSGHQFPNYSSELNVNALLLGDSALYLCASSLDRGNSYNSPLHFGNGTRLTVT.

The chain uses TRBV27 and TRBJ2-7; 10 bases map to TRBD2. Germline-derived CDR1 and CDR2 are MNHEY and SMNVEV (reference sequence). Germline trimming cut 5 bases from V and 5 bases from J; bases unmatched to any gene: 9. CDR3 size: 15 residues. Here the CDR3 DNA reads TGTGCCAGCAGTCTCGGACTAGCGGAACGGAACGAGCAGTACTTC. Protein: CASSLGLAERNEQYF.

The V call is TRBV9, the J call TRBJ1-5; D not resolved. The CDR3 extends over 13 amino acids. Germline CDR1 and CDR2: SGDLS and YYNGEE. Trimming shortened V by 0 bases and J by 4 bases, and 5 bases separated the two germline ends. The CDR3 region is CASSVGRNQPQHF. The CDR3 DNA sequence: TGTGCCAGCAGCGTAGGGAGGAATCAGCCCCAGCATTTT.

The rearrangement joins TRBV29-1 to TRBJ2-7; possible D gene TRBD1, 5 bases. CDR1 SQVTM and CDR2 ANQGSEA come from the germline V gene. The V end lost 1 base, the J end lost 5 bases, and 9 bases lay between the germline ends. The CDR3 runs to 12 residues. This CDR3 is CSVEGRVNEQYF. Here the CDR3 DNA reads TGCAGCGTTGAAGGCAGGGTCAACGAGCAGTACTTC.

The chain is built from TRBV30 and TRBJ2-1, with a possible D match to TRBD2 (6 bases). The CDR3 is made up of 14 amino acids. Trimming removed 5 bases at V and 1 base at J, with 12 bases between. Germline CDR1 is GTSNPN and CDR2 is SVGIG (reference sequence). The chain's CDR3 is CAWGPGLSYNEQFF. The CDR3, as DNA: TGTGCCTGGGGACCGGGACTTTCCTACAATGAGCAGTTCTTC.

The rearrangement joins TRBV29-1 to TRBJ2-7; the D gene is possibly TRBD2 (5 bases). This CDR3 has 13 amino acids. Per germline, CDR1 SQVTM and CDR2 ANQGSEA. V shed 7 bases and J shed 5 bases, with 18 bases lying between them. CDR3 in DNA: TGCAGCGCGGCGGCCGGGAACAGCAACGAGCAGTACTTC. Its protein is CSAAAGNSNEQYF.

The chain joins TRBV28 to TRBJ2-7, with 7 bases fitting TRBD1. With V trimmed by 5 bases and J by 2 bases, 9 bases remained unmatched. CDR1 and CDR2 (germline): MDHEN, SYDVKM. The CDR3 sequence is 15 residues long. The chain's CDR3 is CASSKLRDRAYEQYF. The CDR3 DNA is TGTGCCAGCAGTAAGCTCCGGGACAGAGCCTACGAGCAGTACTTC. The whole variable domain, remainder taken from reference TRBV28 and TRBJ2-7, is DVKVTQSSRYLVKRTGEKVFLECVQDMDHENMFWYRQDPGLGLRLIYFSYDVKMKEKGDIPEGYSVSREKKERFSLILESASTNQTSMYLCASSKLRDRAYEQYFGPGTRLTVT.

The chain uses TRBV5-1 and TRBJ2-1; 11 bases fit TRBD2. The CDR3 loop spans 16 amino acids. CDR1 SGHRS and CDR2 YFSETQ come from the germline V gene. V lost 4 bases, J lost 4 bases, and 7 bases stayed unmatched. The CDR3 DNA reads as TGCGCCAGCAGCCCTGTAGCGGGAGGGCTGTACAATGAGCAGTTCTTC. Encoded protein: CASSPVAGGLYNEQFF. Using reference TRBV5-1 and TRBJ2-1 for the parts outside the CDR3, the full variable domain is KAGVTQTPRYLIKTRGQQVTLSCSPISGHRSVSWYQQTPGQGLQFLFEYFSETQRNKGNFPGRFSGRQFSNSRSEMNVSTLELGDSALYLCASSPVAGGLYNEQFFGPGTRLTVL.

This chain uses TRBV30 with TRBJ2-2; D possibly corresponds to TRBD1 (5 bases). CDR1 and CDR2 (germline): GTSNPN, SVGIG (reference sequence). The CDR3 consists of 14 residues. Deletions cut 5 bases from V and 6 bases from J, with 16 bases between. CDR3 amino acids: CAWVRTLEAGELFF. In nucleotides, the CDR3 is TGTGCCTGGGTCCGGACACTCGAGGCCGGGGAGCTGTTTTTT. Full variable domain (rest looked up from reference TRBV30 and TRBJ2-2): SQTIHQWPATLVQPVGSPLSLECTVEGTSNPNLYWYRQAAGRGLQLLFYSVGIGQISSEVPQNLSASRPQDRQFILSSKKLLLSDSGFYLCAWVRTLEAGELFFGEGSRLTVL.

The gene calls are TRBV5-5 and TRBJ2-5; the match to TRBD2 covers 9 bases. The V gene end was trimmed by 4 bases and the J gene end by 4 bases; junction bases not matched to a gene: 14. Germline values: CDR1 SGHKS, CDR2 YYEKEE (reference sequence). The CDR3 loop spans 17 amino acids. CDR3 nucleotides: TGTGCCAGCAGCCCAGTGACTAGCGGTCTGGGGGTAGAGACCCAGTACTTC. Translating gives CASSPVTSGLGVETQYF. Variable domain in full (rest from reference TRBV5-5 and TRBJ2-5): DAGVTQSPTHLIKTRGQQVTLRCSPISGHKSVSWYQQVLGQGPQFIFQYYEKEERGRGNFPDRFSARQFPNYSSELNVNALLLGDSALYLCASSPVTSGLGVETQYFGPGTRLLVL.

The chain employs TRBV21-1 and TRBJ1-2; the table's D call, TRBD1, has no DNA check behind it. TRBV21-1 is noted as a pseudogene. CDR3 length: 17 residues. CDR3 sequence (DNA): TGTGCCAGCAGCCCAGGTCCCGGGACAGGGGTTGACTATGGCTACACCTTC. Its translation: CASSPGPGTGVDYGYTF.

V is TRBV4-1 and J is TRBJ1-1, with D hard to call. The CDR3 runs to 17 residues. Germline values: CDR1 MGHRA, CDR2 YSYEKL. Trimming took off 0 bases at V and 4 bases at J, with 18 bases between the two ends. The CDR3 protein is CASSQDEGPAHTTEAFF. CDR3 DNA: TGCGCCAGCAGCCAAGATGAGGGCCCTGCCCACACCACTGAAGCTTTCTTT.

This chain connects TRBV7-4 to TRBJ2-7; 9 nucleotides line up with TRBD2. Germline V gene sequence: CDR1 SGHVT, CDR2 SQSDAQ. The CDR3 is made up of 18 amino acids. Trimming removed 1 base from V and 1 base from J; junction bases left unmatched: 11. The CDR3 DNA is TGTGCCAGCAGCTTAGAACTAGCGGGTTTTGGGCTTTCCTACGAGCAGTACTTC. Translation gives CASSLELAGFGLSYEQYF.

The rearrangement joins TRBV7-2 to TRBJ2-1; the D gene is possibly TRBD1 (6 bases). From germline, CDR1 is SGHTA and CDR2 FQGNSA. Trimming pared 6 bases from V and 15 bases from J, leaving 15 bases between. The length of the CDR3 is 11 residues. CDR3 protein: CASSFLGGPFF. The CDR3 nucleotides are TGTGCCAGCAGTTTTCTAGGGGGACCGTTCTTC.

CDR3 residues: CASLSGNYNEQFF. Here the CDR3 DNA reads TGTGCCAGTCTTAGCGGGAACTACAATGAGCAGTTCTTC. V is TRBV19 and J is TRBJ2-1, with TRBD2 matching 8 bases. The CDR3 consists of 13 residues. J was trimmed by 3 bases and V by 8 bases; bases with no gene match: 3. Germline V gene sequence: CDR1 LNHDA, CDR2 SQIVND (reference sequence).

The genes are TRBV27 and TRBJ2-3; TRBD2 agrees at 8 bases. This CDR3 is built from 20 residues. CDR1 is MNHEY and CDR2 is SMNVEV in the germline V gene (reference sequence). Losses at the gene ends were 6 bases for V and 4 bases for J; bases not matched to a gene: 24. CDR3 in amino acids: CASSRLGIREGLMSADTQYF. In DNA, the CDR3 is TGTGCCAGCAGCAGGCTCGGTATTCGGGAGGGCCTTATGTCCGCAGATACGCAGTATTTT.

The DNA for the CDR3 is TGTGCCAGCAGAAGCGGGAACTCCTACGAGCAGTACTTC. Protein product: CASRSGNSYEQYF. The chain carries TRBV28 and TRBJ2-7; 7 bases fit TRBD2. The V segment lost 6 bases and the J segment 0 bases; nucleotides outside the gene matches: 2. This CDR3 is 13 amino acids long. From germline, CDR1 is MDHEN and CDR2 SYDVKM.

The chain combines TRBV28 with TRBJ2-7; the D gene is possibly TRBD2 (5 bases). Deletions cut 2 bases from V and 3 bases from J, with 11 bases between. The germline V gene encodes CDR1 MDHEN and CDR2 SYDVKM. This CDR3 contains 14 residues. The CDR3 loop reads CASSLMTIGYEQYF. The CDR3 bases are TGTGCCAGCAGTTTAATGACTATCGGCTACGAGCAGTACTTC.

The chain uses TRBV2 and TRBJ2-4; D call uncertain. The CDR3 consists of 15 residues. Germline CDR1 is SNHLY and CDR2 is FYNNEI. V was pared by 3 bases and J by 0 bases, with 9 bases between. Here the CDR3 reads CASSDSLLAKNIQYF. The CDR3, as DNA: TGTGCCAGCAGTGATAGCTTACTAGCCAAAAACATTCAGTACTTC.

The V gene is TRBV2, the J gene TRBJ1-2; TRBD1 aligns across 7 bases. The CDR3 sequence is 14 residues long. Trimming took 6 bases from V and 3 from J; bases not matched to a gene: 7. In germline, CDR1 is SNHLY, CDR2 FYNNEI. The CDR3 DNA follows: TGTGCCAGCAGGGACACTACAGGGGACTATGGCTACACCTTC. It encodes CASRDTTGDYGYTF.

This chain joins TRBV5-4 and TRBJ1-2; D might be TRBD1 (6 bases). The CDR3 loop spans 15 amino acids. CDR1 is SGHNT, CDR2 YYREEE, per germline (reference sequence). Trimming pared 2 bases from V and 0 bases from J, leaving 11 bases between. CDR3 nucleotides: TGTGCCAGCAGCTTACGGACAGTAGCTAACTATGGCTACACCTTC. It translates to CASSLRTVANYGYTF.

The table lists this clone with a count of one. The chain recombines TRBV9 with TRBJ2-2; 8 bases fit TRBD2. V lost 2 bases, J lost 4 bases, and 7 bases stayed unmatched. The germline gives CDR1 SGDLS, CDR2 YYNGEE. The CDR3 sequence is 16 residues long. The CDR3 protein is CASSVAASGSTGELFF. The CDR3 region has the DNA TGTGCCAGCAGCGTGGCGGCCAGCGGGAGCACCGGGGAGCTGTTTTTT.

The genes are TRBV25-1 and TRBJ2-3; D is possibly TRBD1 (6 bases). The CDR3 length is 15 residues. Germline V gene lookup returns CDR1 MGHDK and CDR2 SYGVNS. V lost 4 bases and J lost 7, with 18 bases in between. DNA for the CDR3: TGTGCCAGCAGTGCACAGGGACCCACACGGAATACGCAGTATTTT. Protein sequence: CASSAQGPTRNTQYF.

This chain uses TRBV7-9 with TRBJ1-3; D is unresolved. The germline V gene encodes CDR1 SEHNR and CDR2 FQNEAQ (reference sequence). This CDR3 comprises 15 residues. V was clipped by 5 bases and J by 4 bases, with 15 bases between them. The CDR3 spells CASSALNWEGNTIYF. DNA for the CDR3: TGTGCCAGCAGCGCACTAAATTGGGAGGGAAACACCATATATTTT.

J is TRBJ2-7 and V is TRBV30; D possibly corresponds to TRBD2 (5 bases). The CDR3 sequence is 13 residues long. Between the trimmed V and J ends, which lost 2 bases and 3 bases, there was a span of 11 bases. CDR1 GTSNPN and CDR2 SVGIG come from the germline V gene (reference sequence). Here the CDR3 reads CAWSSSGIYEQYF. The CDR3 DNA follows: TGTGCCTGGAGTTCTTCCGGGATCTACGAGCAGTACTTC.

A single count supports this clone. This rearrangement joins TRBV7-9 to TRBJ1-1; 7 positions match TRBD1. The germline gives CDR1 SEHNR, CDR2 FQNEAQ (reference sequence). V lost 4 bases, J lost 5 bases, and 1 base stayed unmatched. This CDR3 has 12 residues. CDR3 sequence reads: CASSWGQTEAFF. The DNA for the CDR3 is TGTGCCAGCAGCTGGGGACAGACTGAAGCTTTCTTT.

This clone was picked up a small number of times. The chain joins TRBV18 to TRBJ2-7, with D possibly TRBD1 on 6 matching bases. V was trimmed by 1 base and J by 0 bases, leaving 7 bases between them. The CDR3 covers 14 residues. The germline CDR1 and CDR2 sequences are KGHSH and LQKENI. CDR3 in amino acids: CASSPQDSSYEQYF. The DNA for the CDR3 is TGTGCCAGCTCACCACAGGACAGCTCCTACGAGCAGTACTTC.

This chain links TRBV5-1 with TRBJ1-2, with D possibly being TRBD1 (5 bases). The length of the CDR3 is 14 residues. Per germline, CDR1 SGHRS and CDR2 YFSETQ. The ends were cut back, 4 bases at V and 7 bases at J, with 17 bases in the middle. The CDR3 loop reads CASSLDKGRGGYTF. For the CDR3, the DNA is TGCGCCAGCAGCCTGGACAAGGGGAGGGGTGGCTACACCTTC.